The entry that follows covers one TCR beta chain sequence. Its antigen is unidentified. Germline CDR1 is DFQATT and CDR2 is SNEGSKA (reference sequence). Trimming left V 2 bases short and J 0 bases short, with 11 bases between. The CDR3 runs 16 residues. TCRdb fed the 5' RACE reads into MiXCR, producing one record per CDR3 protein. There are fewer than 500,000 distinct CDR3 sequences in the sample; roughly a quarter occur only once, and roughly 0.8% lies in the top ten. This record comes from a study of CD8 T cells in ankylosing spondylitis. Study outcomes and limitations: Previously reported in reactive arthritis synovial fluid and blood were some of the motif variants. In ankylosing spondylitis patients, matched synovial fluid reportedly showed significant enrichment of disease-linked clones. Ankylosing spondylitis blood seemed to carry a telltale TCR beta motif made of several highly homologous variants. As for the disease-linked clones, they showed a CD8+ phenotype and occurred at relatively low frequencies in peripheral blood.

The chain has TRBV20-1 and TRBJ2-6, with D possibly TRBD2 on 5 matching bases. The sample taken for sequencing was blood, either unsorted or a sorted T cell fraction (not recorded which). This receptor was taken from a male donor with ankylosing spondylitis. CDR3 nucleotides: TGCAGTGCTAGAAGTCTGGCGGGCTCTGGGGCCAACGTCCTGACTTTC. This encodes CSARSLAGSGANVLTF.